Each of the 27 T cell receptor beta chains below was sequenced from the same sample in a study of T-cell reconstitution after alpha-beta-depleted transplantation in children. TCRbeta library construction was performed incorporating unique molecular identifiers. In TCRdb, the PCR reads were re-called with MiXCR into one record per CDR3 protein. In the table there are around 400,000 distinct CDR3 sequences, roughly 11% of which are singletons. The sample here was PBMCs from the stem cell graft donor, taken from the stem cell graft. Receptors were obtained from a human donor who donated a stem cell graft to a child with acute myeloid leukemia.

V usage is TRBV20-1 and J usage is TRBJ2-5; 15 bases align to TRBD2. CDR1 and CDR2 (germline): DFQATT, SNEGSKA (reference sequence). Unmatched junction bases numbered 6, after V lost 6 bases and J lost 4 bases. The CDR3 spans 15 residues. CDR3 nucleotides: TGCAGTGCAACCGGGACTAGCGGGGGGACAGAGACCCAGTACTTC. Translation: CSATGTSGGTETQYF.

The V call is TRBV7-2, the J call TRBJ2-7; D not certain. The germline V and J ends were trimmed by 1 base and 6 bases, with 7 bases remaining between them. Germline CDR1 is SGHTA and CDR2 is FQGNSA. There are 12 residues in the CDR3. In nucleotides, the CDR3 is TGTGCCAGCAGCTTAGTTAGCCGCGAGCAGTACGTC. Translating it yields CASSLVSREQYV.

The chain links TRBV6-2 or TRBV6-3 to TRBJ2-7; 12 bases are shared with TRBD2. Trimming removed 0 bases from V and 2 bases from J; junction bases left unmatched: 2. CDR3 size: 16 residues. The germline gives CDR1 MNHEY, CDR2 SVGEGT. CDR3: CASSYSWTSGTYEQYF. As DNA, the CDR3 is TGTGCCAGCAGTTACTCTTGGACTAGCGGGACCTACGAGCAGTACTTC.

This clonotype was counted at least ten times. V and J are TRBV7-3 and TRBJ2-3; perhaps D is TRBD1 or TRBD2 (5 bases each). V was pared by 6 bases and J by 2 bases, with 15 bases between. The CDR3 spans 15 residues. CDR1 is SGHTA, CDR2 FQGTGA, per germline. In nucleotides, the CDR3 is TGTGCCAGCAGGTCCGGGGCGGGCCTCACAGATACGCAGTATTTT. Its translation is CASRSGAGLTDTQYF.

In this sample, this clonotype turned up a few times. The chain combines TRBV29-1 with TRBJ2-7; 8 bases are a match to TRBD1. Per germline, CDR1 SQVTM and CDR2 ANQGSEA. V lost 4 bases to trimming and J lost 1 base; unmatched junction nucleotides: 12. The CDR3 loop spans 16 amino acids. The CDR3 bases are TGCAGCGTTGCGGATATAGGGACAGGTGCTTCCTACGAGCAGTACTTC. As protein: CSVADIGTGASYEQYF.

This clonotype was observed at least ten times. The gene calls are TRBV27 and TRBJ2-2, with TRBD1 matching 7 bases. There are 15 residues in the CDR3. V lost 3 bases, J lost 1 base, and 2 bases stayed unmatched. The germline V gene has CDR1 MNHEY and CDR2 SMNVEV (reference sequence). The CDR3 bases are TGTGCCAGCAGTTTGACAGGGCTGAACACCGGGGAGCTGTTTTTT. Protein product: CASSLTGLNTGELFF.

The gene calls are TRBV6-2 or TRBV6-3 and TRBJ2-3; a possible D gene is TRBD2 (6 bases). The CDR3 length is 14 residues. Germline V gives CDR1 MNHEY, CDR2 SVGEGT. V lost 4 bases, J lost 6 bases, and 14 bases lay in between. In DNA, the CDR3 is TGTGCCAGCAGTTCTACGGGAGACCTGGATACGCAGTATTTT. Amino acids: CASSSTGDLDTQYF.

The CDR3 sequence: CSARARTGNQPQHF. In DNA form, the CDR3 reads TGCAGTGCTAGGGCTAGGACAGGTAATCAGCCCCAGCATTTT. The chain is built from TRBV20-1 and TRBJ1-5, with 7 nucleotides matching TRBD1. Looked up from germline, CDR1 is DFQATT and CDR2 is SNEGSKA (reference sequence). Trimming took 3 bases from V and 4 from J; bases not matched to a gene: 6. The CDR3 is 14 residues long.

Comments on this clonotype: A read error may produce the germline difference seen at one junction end. The chain carries TRBV12-3 or TRBV12-4 and TRBJ2-4; D may be TRBD2 (7 bases). The CDR3 is 15 residues long. CDR3 nucleotide sequence: TGTGCCAGCAGTTTGCTTGCGGGGGCCAAAAACAGTCAGTACTTC. This sequence encodes CASSLLAGAKNSQYF.

V is TRBV7-6 and J is TRBJ2-7; D tentatively fits TRBD1 or TRBD2 (7 bases each). V was shortened by 5 bases and J by 3 bases, with 17 bases between the two germline ends. CDR1 and CDR2 (germline): SGHVS, FNYEAQ. CDR3 length equals 15 residues. CDR3 nucleotide sequence: TGTGCCAGCAGCGCAGGGAGGGGGCAACTCTACGAGCAGTACTTC. It translates to CASSAGRGQLYEQYF.

This chain joins TRBV2 and TRBJ2-7, with D possibly being TRBD1 or TRBD2 (6 bases each). This CDR3 has 15 residues. Per the germline V gene, CDR1 is SNHLY and CDR2 is FYNNEI. V lost 0 bases and J 4 bases, leaving 13 bases between the germline ends. The CDR3 loop reads CASSEAPGGAYEQYV. DNA of the CDR3: TGTGCCAGCAGTGAAGCGCCCGGGGGCGCGTACGAGCAGTACGTC.

This clonotype was counted between two and nine times. The chain links TRBV20-1 to TRBJ2-1, with 9 bases identical to TRBD2. CDR3 length: 15 residues. Trimming took 1 base from V and 3 from J; bases not matched to a gene: 4. Germline V gives CDR1 DFQATT, CDR2 SNEGSKA (reference sequence). CDR3 in amino acids: CSARVRAGGYNEQFF. CDR3 coding DNA: TGCAGTGCTAGAGTTCGAGCGGGAGGCTACAATGAGCAGTTCTTC.

This clonotype has at least ten counts. The chain is built from TRBV12-3 or TRBV12-4 and TRBJ2-7; TRBD1 might be the D (6 bases). The CDR3 covers 13 residues. V dropped 6 bases and J dropped 0 bases, with 9 bases sitting between them. Here the CDR3 DNA reads TGTGCCAGCAGCACAGGGAGCTCCTACGAGCAGTACTTC. It translates to CASSTGSSYEQYF.

This clonotype occurred a few times. The genes are TRBV4-2 and TRBJ2-7; the match to TRBD1 covers 7 bases. The CDR3 loop spans 15 amino acids. Looked up from germline, CDR1 is LGHNA and CDR2 is YNFKEQ. After removal of 3 bases from V and 2 bases from J, the junction contained 7 bases not matched to a gene. This CDR3 is CASSQGTALTYEQYF. The CDR3 nucleotides are TGTGCCAGCAGCCAGGGGACAGCTCTCACCTACGAGCAGTACTTC.

This clonotype was recorded a few times. The V call is TRBV5-8, the J call TRBJ2-1; D perhaps matches TRBD2 (5 bases). Trimming pared 3 bases from V and 0 bases from J, leaving 10 bases between. Germline CDR1 SGHTS, CDR2 YDEGEE. This CDR3 has 15 amino acids. CDR3 coding DNA: TGTGCCAGCAGCTCCGGGGTGGGCTCCTACAATGAGCAGTTCTTC. It is translated as CASSSGVGSYNEQFF.

This clonotype was found a few times. The chain uses TRBV12-3 or TRBV12-4 and TRBJ1-6; 7 nucleotides match TRBD1. The CDR3 is 22 amino acids. Trimming at V came to 3 bases and at J to 0 bases, leaving 20 bases not matched to a gene. CDR3 nucleotide sequence: TGTGCCAGCAGTTTCACACGCCAGGCGGACAGGTCGTTTAGCTCCTATAATTCACCCCTCCACTTT. Translating gives CASSFTRQADRSFSSYNSPLHF.

This clonotype was counted ten times or more. The rearrangement links TRBV5-1 to TRBJ2-3; a possible D gene is TRBD1 (5 bases). The V gene's germline CDR1 is SGHRS and CDR2 YFSETQ. The length of the CDR3 is 22 residues. V was pared by 4 bases and J by 3 bases, with 36 bases between. The CDR3, as DNA: TGCGCCAGCAGCCCAGGACATATACGTGGGTTAGGGCCGATCGGACCGACAGATACGCAGTATTTT. This gives the protein CASSPGHIRGLGPIGPTDTQYF. The variable domain in full, completed from reference TRBV5-1 and TRBJ2-3, reads KAGVTQTPRYLIKTRGQQVTLSCSPISGHRSVSWYQQTPGQGLQFLFEYFSETQRNKGNFPGRFSGRQFSNSRSEMNVSTLELGDSALYLCASSPGHIRGLGPIGPTDTQYFGPGTRLTVL.

This clonotype has a handful of counts. The chain employs TRBV20-1 and TRBJ2-1, with TRBD2 matching 8 bases. The germline V gene has CDR1 DFQATT and CDR2 SNEGSKA (reference sequence). The CDR3 contains 14 residues. Losses at the gene ends were 7 bases for V and 0 bases for J; bases not matched to a gene: 5. In DNA form, the CDR3 reads TGCAGTGGCGAGAGCGGGAGCTCCTACAATGAGCAGTTCTTC. As protein: CSGESGSSYNEQFF.

This sequence joins TRBV9 and TRBJ2-5; D ambiguous. V was trimmed by 0 bases and J by 1 base, leaving 7 bases between them. The CDR3 has 14 residues. Germline CDR1 SGDLS, CDR2 YYNGEE. The CDR3 DNA reads as TGTGCCAGCAGCGTAGATCTGTTCCAAGAGACCCAGTACTTC. It translates to CASSVDLFQETQYF.

In this sample, this clonotype turned up a few times. J is TRBJ2-1 and V is TRBV5-1, with 14 bases lining up with TRBD2. Germline loops: CDR1 SGHRS, CDR2 YFSETQ. This CDR3 contains 15 residues. V dropped 3 bases and J dropped 9; count of bases not matched to a gene: 5. The CDR3 DNA follows: TGCGCCAGCAGCTACGGACTAGCGGGGGGAGGTGAGCAGTTCTTC. Translation gives CASSYGLAGGGEQFF. Using reference TRBV5-1 and TRBJ2-1 for the parts outside the CDR3, the full variable domain is KAGVTQTPRYLIKTRGQQVTLSCSPISGHRSVSWYQQTPGQGLQFLFEYFSETQRNKGNFPGRFSGRQFSNSRSEMNVSTLELGDSALYLCASSYGLAGGGEQFFGPGTRLTVL.

V and J are TRBV5-4 and TRBJ1-5; a weak D match, TRBD1 (6 bases). Trimming stripped 4 bases from V and 2 bases from J, with 10 bases between. Looked up from germline, CDR1 is SGHNT and CDR2 is YYREEE (reference sequence). CDR3 size: 14 residues. Written as DNA, the CDR3 is TGTGCCAGCAGCGCTGGGGGGCGCAATCAGCCCCAGCATTTT. Its protein is CASSAGGRNQPQHF.

The chain combines TRBV6-1 with TRBJ2-1, with 7 bases fitting TRBD2. The CDR3 sequence is 15 residues long. The germline gives CDR1 MNHNS, CDR2 SASEGT. J was trimmed by 7 bases and V by 6 bases; bases with no gene match: 12. CDR3 protein: CASRSLAALGNEQFF. In DNA form, the CDR3 reads TGTGCCAGCAGATCTCTAGCGGCCTTGGGTAATGAGCAGTTCTTC.

This clonotype was observed a handful of times. The V gene is TRBV5-1, the J gene TRBJ2-1; TRBD1 might be the D (5 bases). Germline lookup yields CDR1 SGHRS and CDR2 YFSETQ. This CDR3 comprises 14 residues. Trimming took off 4 bases at V and 7 bases at J, with 15 bases between the two ends. The CDR3 reads CASSPRTRANEQFF. CDR3 in DNA: TGCGCCAGCAGCCCAAGGACAAGGGCGAATGAGCAGTTCTTC.

CDR3 loop: CASSEFAASTDTQYF. The CDR3 DNA sequence: TGTGCCAGCAGTGAATTCGCCGCTAGCACAGATACGCAGTATTTT. The gene calls are TRBV2 and TRBJ2-3; unclear D gene. CDR1 is SNHLY and CDR2 is FYNNEI in the germline V gene. CDR3 length equals 15 residues. The V gene lost 2 bases and the J gene lost 0 bases, with 9 bases spanning the gap.

The CDR3 here is CSVATAPFETQYF. The CDR3 nucleotides are TGCAGCGTTGCTACAGCGCCTTTTGAGACCCAGTACTTC. The rearrangement links TRBV29-1 to TRBJ2-5; no definite D call. The CDR3 spans 13 residues. V was shortened by 4 bases and J by 5 bases, with 14 bases between the two germline ends. Germline V gene lookup returns CDR1 SQVTM and CDR2 ANQGSEA.

This rearrangement joins TRBV5-6 to TRBJ1-1; tentative D call: TRBD1 (5 bases). The CDR3 is made up of 13 amino acids. V lost 3 bases, J lost 7 bases, and 13 bases lay in between. Germline V gene lookup returns CDR1 SGHDT and CDR2 YYEEEE. This chain's CDR3 is CASSSPGWNEAFF. The CDR3 DNA reads as TGTGCCAGCAGCTCACCAGGGTGGAATGAAGCTTTCTTT.

The chain combines TRBV3-1 with TRBJ2-1, with 7 bases that match TRBD1. Trimming cost V 10 bases and J 0 bases; bases outside gene matches: 15. The CDR3 totals 17 residues. Germline V gene lookup returns CDR1 LGHDT and CDR2 YNNKEL (reference sequence). This CDR3 is CATSRQTGLSSYNEQFF. The DNA for the CDR3 is TGTGCCACCTCCCGCCAGACAGGGCTTAGCTCCTACAATGAGCAGTTCTTC.